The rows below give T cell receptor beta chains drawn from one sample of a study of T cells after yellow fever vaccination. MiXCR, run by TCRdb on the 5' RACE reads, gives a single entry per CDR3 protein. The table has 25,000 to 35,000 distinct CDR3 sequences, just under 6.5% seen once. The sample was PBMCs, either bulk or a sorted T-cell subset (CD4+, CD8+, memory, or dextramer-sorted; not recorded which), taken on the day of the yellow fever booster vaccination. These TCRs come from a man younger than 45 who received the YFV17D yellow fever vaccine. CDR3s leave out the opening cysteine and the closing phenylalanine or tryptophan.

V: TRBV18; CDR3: ASSQTSTGRYEQY
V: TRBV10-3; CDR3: AITASAAGELF
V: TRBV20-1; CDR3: SAIGGGAGVLDTEAF
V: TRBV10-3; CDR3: AISRDGLNTEAF
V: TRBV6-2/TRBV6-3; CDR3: ASSAPGLAVYEQY
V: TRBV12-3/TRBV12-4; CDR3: ASSENLEANVLT
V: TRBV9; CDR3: ASSVVPFGTSGAYNEQF
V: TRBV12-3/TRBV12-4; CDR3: ASSFFVSGSYNEQF
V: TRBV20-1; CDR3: SGWASKNIQY
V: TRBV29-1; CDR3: SVDRDNGYNEQF
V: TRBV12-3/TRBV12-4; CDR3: ASSFSSGRPGELF
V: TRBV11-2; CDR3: ASSHSSITHYEQY
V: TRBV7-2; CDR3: ASSRSSDEKLF
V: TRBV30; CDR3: AWTPPTSGNNEQF
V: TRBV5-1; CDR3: ASTGSLGSGELF
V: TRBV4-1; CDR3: ASSQDRGYSPLH
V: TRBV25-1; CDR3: ASTRSGNNEQF
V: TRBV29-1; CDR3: SADTGINSGANVLT
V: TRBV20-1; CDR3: SAIEGYQETQY
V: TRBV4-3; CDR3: ASSQELAGGPVDTQY
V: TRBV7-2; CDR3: ATQGQATEKLF
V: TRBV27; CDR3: ASSLTSGANVLT
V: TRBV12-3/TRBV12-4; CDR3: ASSFREAGQPQH
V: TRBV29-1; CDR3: SVGDRVEAF
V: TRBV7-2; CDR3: ASSFTGDPRTIY
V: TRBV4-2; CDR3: ASSRGGTSGSHEQY